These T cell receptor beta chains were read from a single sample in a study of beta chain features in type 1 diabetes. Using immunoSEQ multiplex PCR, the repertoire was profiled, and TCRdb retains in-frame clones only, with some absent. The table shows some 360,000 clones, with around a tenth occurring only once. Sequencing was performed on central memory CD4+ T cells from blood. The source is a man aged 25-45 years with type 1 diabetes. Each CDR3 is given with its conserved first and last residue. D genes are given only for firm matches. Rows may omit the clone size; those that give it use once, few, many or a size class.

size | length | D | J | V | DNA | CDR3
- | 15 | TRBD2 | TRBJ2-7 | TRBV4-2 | TGTGCCAGCAGCCCGGGGACTAGCGGCTCCTACGAGCAGTACTTC | CASSPGTSGSYEQYF
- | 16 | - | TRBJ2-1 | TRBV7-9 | TGTGCCAGCAGCTTAGGGGTCGGGGGACCCTACAATGAGCAGTTCTTC | CASSLGVGGPYNEQFF
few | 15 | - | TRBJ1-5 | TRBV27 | TGTGCCAGCAGCCCATACAGGGAAGGAGGACAGCCCCAGCATTTT | CASSPYREGGQPQHF
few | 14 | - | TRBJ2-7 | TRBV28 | TGTGCCAGCTACCAAACGACAGGCTCCTACGAGCAGTACTTC | CASYQTTGSYEQYF
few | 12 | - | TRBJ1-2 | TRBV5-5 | TGTGCCAGCAGCTTGTTCGCGTGGGGCTACACCTTC | CASSLFAWGYTF
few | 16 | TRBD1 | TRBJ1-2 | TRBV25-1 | TGTGCCAGCAGTGAAACCTCAGGGGGTTTTAGCTATGGCTACACCTTC | CASSETSGGFSYGYTF
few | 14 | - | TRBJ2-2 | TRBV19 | TGTGCCAGTACGATGGGGAATATTGCCGGGGAGCTGTTTTTT | CASTMGNIAGELFF
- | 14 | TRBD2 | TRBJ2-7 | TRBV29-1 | TGCAGCGTGGTAGCGGGAGACCTATCGTACGAGCAGTACTTC | CSVVAGDLSYEQYF
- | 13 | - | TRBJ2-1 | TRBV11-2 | TGTGCCAGCAGCTTAAACGCCTACAATGAGCAGTTCTTC | CASSLNAYNEQFF
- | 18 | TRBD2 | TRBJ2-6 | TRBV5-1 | TGCGCCAGCAGCTTGGAAATGGGAGGGGCGCGTGGGGCCAACGTCCTGACTTTC | CASSLEMGGARGANVLTF
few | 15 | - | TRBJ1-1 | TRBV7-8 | TGTGCCAGCAGCGTTACCTGGACAGCGAACACTGAAGCTTTCTTT | CASSVTWTANTEAFF
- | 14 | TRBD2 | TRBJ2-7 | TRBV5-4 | TGTGCCAGCAGCTCGATGGACGGGCGGGAGGAGCAGTACTTC | CASSSMDGREEQYF
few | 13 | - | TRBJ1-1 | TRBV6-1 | TGTGCCAGCACCACACCCGAGGGCACCAAAGCTTTCTTT | CASTTPEGTKAFF
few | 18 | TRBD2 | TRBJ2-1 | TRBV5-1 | TGCGCCAGCAGCTTGGAAAATAGCGGGAGGTTTTCGGTCAATGAGCAGTTCTTC | CASSLENSGRFSVNEQFF
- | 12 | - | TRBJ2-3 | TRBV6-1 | TGTGCCAGCAGCTTACAGGGAAACACGCAGTATTTT | CASSLQGNTQYF
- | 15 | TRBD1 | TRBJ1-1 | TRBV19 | TGTGCCACACATAGGACAGGGGGCGCGGGGACTGAAGCTTTCTTT | CATHRTGGAGTEAFF
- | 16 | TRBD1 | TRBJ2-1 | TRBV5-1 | TGCGCCAGCAGCTTGATTCCGGGACAGGGTTACAATGAGCAGTTCTTC | CASSLIPGQGYNEQFF
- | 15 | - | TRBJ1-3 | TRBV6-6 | TGTGCCAGCAGTTACTCACCAGACGCTGGAAACACCATATATTTT | CASSYSPDAGNTIYF
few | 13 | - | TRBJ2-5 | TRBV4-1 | TGCGCCAGCAGCCAAGGGAGACAAGAGACCCAGTACTTC | CASSQGRQETQYF
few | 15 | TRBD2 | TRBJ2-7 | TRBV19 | TGTGCCAGTAGTAGAGGGACTAGCGGAAACTACGAGCAGTACTTC | CASSRGTSGNYEQYF
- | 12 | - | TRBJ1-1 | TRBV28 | TGTGCCAGCTGTCAGATGAACACTGAAGCTTTCTTT | CASCQMNTEAFF
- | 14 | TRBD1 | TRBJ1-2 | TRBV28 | TGTGCCAGCAGTCCCGCGACAGGGTGGTATGGCTACACCTTC | CASSPATGWYGYTF
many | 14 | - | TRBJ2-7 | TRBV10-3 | TGTGCCATCAGTGTAAAGGGACCGTCCTACGAGCAGTACTTC | CAISVKGPSYEQYF
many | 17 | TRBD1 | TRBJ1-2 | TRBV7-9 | TGTGCCAGCAGCCCGAAACTACAGGGGTCAGCTAACTATGGCTACACCTTC | CASSPKLQGSANYGYTF
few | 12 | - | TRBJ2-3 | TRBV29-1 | TGCAGCGCTCAACTAGCAGCAGATACGCAGTATTTT | CSAQLAADTQYF
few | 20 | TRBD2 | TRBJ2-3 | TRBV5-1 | TGCGCCAGCAGCTTGAATGTGCGACTAGCGGGAGGCGTTAGCACAGATACGCAGTATTTT | CASSLNVRLAGGVSTDTQYF
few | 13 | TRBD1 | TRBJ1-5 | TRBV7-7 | TGTGCCAGCAGCTTAGACAGGGGGGCGCCCCAGCATTTT | CASSLDRGAPQHF
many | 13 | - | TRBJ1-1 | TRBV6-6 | TGTGCCAGCAGTTACGGGACGGGCACTGAAGCTTTCTTT | CASSYGTGTEAFF
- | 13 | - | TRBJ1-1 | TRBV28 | TGTGCCAGCAGTGGAGGGGCATACACTGAAGCTTTCTTT | CASSGGAYTEAFF
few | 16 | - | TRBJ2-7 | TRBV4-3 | TGCGCCAGCAGCCAAGAAGATCACCCCAACGAGAACGAGCAGTACTTC | CASSQEDHPNENEQYF
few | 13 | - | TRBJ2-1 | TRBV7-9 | TGTGCCAGCAGCCGCCCGATGGGGAATGAGCAGTTCTTC | CASSRPMGNEQFF
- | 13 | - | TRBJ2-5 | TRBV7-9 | TGTGCCAGCAGCCCAGATCCCGGAGAGACCCAGTACTTC | CASSPDPGETQYF
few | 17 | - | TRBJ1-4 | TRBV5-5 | TGTGCCAGCAGCTCTCAAATCTCAGGGGCCTATAATGAAAAACTGTTTTTT | CASSSQISGAYNEKLFF
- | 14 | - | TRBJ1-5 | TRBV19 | TGTGCCAGTAGATTTGAGGGAAGGAATCAGCCCCAGCATTTT | CASRFEGRNQPQHF
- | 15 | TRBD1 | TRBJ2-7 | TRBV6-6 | TGTGCCAGCAGCAACCCCGGACAGGGCCAGGACGAGCAGTACTTC | CASSNPGQGQDEQYF
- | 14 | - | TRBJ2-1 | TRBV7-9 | TGTGCCAGCAGCTTAGCATCAGCCTACAATGAGCAGTTCTTC | CASSLASAYNEQFF
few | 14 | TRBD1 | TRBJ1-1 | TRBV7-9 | TGTGCCAGCAGCTTCCCAGGGGGTGGCACTGAAGCTTTCTTT | CASSFPGGGTEAFF
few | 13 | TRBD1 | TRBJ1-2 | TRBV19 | TGTGCCAGTAGTATTGACAGGGATCTTGGCTACACCTTC | CASSIDRDLGYTF
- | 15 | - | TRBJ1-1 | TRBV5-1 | TGCGCCAGCAGCTTGGACAGGCCAGAGAACACTGAAGCTTTCTTT | CASSLDRPENTEAFF
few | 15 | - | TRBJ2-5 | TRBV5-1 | TGCGCCAGCATCCCGGTAGGGTCTTCTCAAGAGACCCAGTACTTC | CASIPVGSSQETQYF
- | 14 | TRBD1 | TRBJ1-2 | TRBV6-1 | TGTGCCAGCGACCCAGCCGGACAGGACCATGGCTACACCTTC | CASDPAGQDHGYTF
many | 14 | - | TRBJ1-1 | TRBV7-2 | TGTGCCAGCAGCTACCGGTTATTGGACACTGAAGCTTTCTTT | CASSYRLLDTEAFF
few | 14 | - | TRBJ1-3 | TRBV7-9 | TGTGCCAGCAGCCGGGACACCTCTGGAAACACCATATATTTT | CASSRDTSGNTIYF
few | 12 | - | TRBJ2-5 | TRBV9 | TGTGCCAGCAGTTGGTACCAAGAGACCCAGTACTTC | CASSWYQETQYF
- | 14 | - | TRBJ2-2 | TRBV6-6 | TGTGCCAGCAGTTATCTTTCCGCAGACGGGGAGCTGTTTTTT | CASSYLSADGELFF